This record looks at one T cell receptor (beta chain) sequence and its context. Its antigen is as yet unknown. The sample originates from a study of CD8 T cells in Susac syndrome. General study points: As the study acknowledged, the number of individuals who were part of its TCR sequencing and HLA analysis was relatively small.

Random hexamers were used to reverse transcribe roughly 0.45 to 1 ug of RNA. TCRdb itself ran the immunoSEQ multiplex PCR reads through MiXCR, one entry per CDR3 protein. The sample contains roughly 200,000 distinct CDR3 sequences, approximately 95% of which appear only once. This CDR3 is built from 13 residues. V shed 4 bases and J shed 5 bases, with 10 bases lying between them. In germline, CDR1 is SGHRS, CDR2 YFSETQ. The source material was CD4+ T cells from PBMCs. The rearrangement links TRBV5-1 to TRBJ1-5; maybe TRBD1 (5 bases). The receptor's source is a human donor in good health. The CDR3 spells CASSQGVDQPQHF. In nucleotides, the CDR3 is TGCGCCAGCAGCCAGGGAGTAGATCAGCCCCAGCATTTT.